The 10 T cell receptor beta chains below all came from one sample that was sequenced in a study of control samples from healthy donors and cancer patients. This table comes from immunoSEQ multiplex PCR, and its TCRdb copy is limited to in-frame clones, with some not included. The profile shows approximately 160,000 clones, more than 85% of them singletons. Sample: blood. Source of these receptors: a woman aged 25 to 39 in good health.

The chain recombines TRBV19 with TRBJ1-5; no firm D call. V was clipped by 8 bases and J by 3 bases, with 11 bases between them. This CDR3 contains 13 residues. Germline assignment: CDR1 LNHDA and CDR2 SQIVND (reference sequence). CDR3 loop: CASRRGINQPQHF. CDR3 DNA sequence: TGTGCCAGTCGCCGAGGGATCAATCAGCCCCAGCATTTT. The whole variable domain, remainder taken from reference TRBV19 and TRBJ1-5, is DGGITQSPKYLFRKEGQNVTLSCEQNLNHDAMYWYRQDPGQGLRLIYYSQIVNDFQKGDIAEGYSVSREKKESFPLTVTSAQKNPTAFYLCASRRGINQPQHFGDGTRLSIL.

The V and J genes are TRBV6-5 and TRBJ2-1; TRBD2 agrees at 11 bases. The CDR3 sequence is 15 residues long. Germline V CDR1 and CDR2: MNHEY, SVGAGI. J was trimmed by 3 bases and V by 7 bases; bases with no gene match: 5. The CDR3 nucleotides are TGTGCCAGCATTAGGCTAGCGGGAGGCTACAATGAGCAGTTCTTC. Residues: CASIRLAGGYNEQFF.

The V gene is TRBV7-2, the J gene TRBJ1-1, with D possibly TRBD1 on 5 matching bases. V lost 5 bases and J lost 11, with 21 bases in between. The length of the CDR3 is 14 residues. Germline CDR1 reads SGHTA; CDR2 reads FQGNSA. The CDR3 region is CASSTRPGGGRAFF. The CDR3, as DNA: TGTGCCAGCAGCACCCGTCCTGGGGGAGGTCGGGCTTTCTTT.

J is TRBJ2-3 and V is TRBV28, with D perhaps TRBD1 or TRBD2 (5 bases each). The V gene's germline CDR1 is MDHEN and CDR2 SYDVKM. V shed 2 bases and J shed 5 bases, with 17 bases lying between them. The CDR3 is made up of 16 amino acids. The CDR3 sequence is CASSLDRALGGDTQYF. The CDR3, as DNA: TGTGCCAGCAGTTTAGACCGGGCCCTTGGGGGAGATACGCAGTATTTT. The full variable domain, completed using reference TRBV28 and TRBJ2-3, is DVKVTQSSRYLVKRTGEKVFLECVQDMDHENMFWYRQDPGLGLRLIYFSYDVKMKEKGDIPEGYSVSREKKERFSLILESASTNQTSMYLCASSLDRALGGDTQYFGPGTRLTVL.

The chain carries TRBV2 and TRBJ1-5; D is perhaps TRBD1 (5 bases). The CDR3 sequence is 13 residues long. CDR1 SNHLY and CDR2 FYNNEI come from the germline V gene. V lost 5 bases and J lost 5, with 10 bases in between. The CDR3 DNA sequence: TGTGCCAGCAGTCCGCAGGGATATCAGCCCCAGCATTTT. It codes for CASSPQGYQPQHF.

V is TRBV6-4 and J is TRBJ1-5; D not certain. In germline, CDR1 is MRHNA, CDR2 SNTAGT. The CDR3 length is 15 residues. Trimming pared 3 bases from V and 6 bases from J, leaving 15 bases between. The CDR3 spells CASSETAHGGQPQHF. CDR3 bases: TGTGCCAGCAGTGAAACGGCCCATGGAGGTCAGCCCCAGCATTTT.

The chain couples TRBV4-1 to TRBJ2-7; 7 nucleotides match TRBD2. V lost 2 bases and J lost 7; bases outside the gene matches: 17. The CDR3 runs 17 residues. Germline V lookup: CDR1 MGHRA, CDR2 YSYEKL. The CDR3 nucleotides are TGCGCCAGCAGCCAAACGGTAGGGAGGGACTCCTTGGGTGAGCAGTACTTC. As protein: CASSQTVGRDSLGEQYF.

The rearrangement joins TRBV7-2 to TRBJ2-3, with a weak D call TRBD1 (6 bases). Trimming pared 5 bases from V and 0 bases from J, leaving 9 bases between. The CDR3 runs to 14 residues. Germline loops: CDR1 SGHTA, CDR2 FQGNSA. CDR3 amino acids: CASSLGQSTDTQYF. Here the CDR3 DNA reads TGTGCCAGCAGCCTAGGACAGAGCACAGATACGCAGTATTTT.

The genes are TRBV2 and TRBJ1-1; D gene ambiguous. The CDR3 extends over 14 amino acids. V gave up 7 bases and J gave up 3 bases, with 15 bases separating them. Germline lookup yields CDR1 SNHLY and CDR2 FYNNEI. CDR3 region: CASNFDRTDTEAFF. As DNA, the CDR3 is TGTGCCAGCAATTTCGACCGCACTGACACTGAAGCTTTCTTT.

The rearrangement joins TRBV28 to TRBJ1-4; TRBD1 aligns across 7 bases. CDR1 MDHEN and CDR2 SYDVKM come from the germline V gene. The CDR3 consists of 13 residues. V lost 6 bases and J lost 9; bases outside the gene matches: 7. The CDR3 DNA reads as TGTGCCAGCAGCCTAGGGGGCCGGAAAAAACTGTTTTTT. Translating gives CASSLGGRKKLFF.